The present entry profiles one T cell receptor beta chain with its context. This entry comes from a study of blood T cell repertoires in COVID-19. This CDR3 is built from 12 residues. The germline gives CDR1 SQVTM, CDR2 ANQGSEA. V dropped 6 bases and J dropped 9 bases, with 15 bases sitting between them. Sequencing was performed with immunoSEQ multiplex PCR; in TCRdb, only in-frame clones are kept and a portion is missing. Of about 240,000 clones listed, approximately 84% are singletons. This clonotype was obtained from a woman aged 40 to 49 with acute COVID-19. The chain joins TRBV29-1 to TRBJ2-1; a possible D gene is TRBD2 (7 bases). The sequenced sample consisted of PBMCs or T cells enriched from blood (not recorded which). The CDR3 DNA reads TGCAGCGTGGTGCACGGGGGGCGTGAGCAGTTCTTC. Residues: CSVVHGGREQFF.